Shown below are 27 T cell receptor beta chains from a single sample sequenced in a study of spatial heterogeneity in lung cancer. Time point here: sample taken at primary tumor resection. From tumor, nontumor lung or frozen PBMC, whole RNA was taken unsorted for sequencing. TCRdb passed the 5' RACE reads through MiXCR, listing each CDR3 protein once. The sample has roughly 9,900 distinct CDR3 sequences; about 9.2% are singletons. The material was PBMCs, obtained at surgery. These receptors were collected from a male donor with early-stage non-small cell lung cancer.

This clonotype was seen ten or more times. The chain carries TRBV5-1 and TRBJ2-7; maybe TRBD2 (5 bases). The CDR3 totals 13 residues. Per germline, CDR1 SGHRS and CDR2 YFSETQ. V dropped 4 bases and J dropped 2 bases, with 10 bases sitting between them. For the CDR3, the DNA is TGCGCCAGCAGCCGGATCGGGGCCTACGAGCAGTACTTC. The encoded protein is CASSRIGAYEQYF.

This sequence joins TRBV28 and TRBJ2-5; D gene uncertain. Germline CDR1 is MDHEN and CDR2 is SYDVKM. The germline V and J ends were trimmed by 0 bases and 1 base, with 9 bases remaining between them. CDR3 length equals 15 residues. CDR3 region: CASSLWAQTQETQYF. The CDR3 nucleotides are TGTGCCAGCAGTTTATGGGCGCAGACCCAAGAGACCCAGTACTTC.

This clonotype appeared a few times. The chain links TRBV3-2 to TRBJ2-1; the D call in the table, TRBD2, was not verified against the DNA. TRBV3-2 is deemed a pseudogene. This CDR3 is built from 13 residues. In nucleotides, the CDR3 is TGTGCCAGCAGCCAAGAAGGGCTCAATGAGCAGTTCTTC. This translates into CASSQEGLNEQFF.

Many counts were recorded for this clonotype. The rearrangement joins TRBV7-9 to TRBJ1-5; no firm D call. CDR3 length equals 12 residues. CDR1 and CDR2 from the germline V gene are SEHNR and FQNEAQ (reference sequence). Deletions cut 2 bases from V and 5 bases from J, with 4 bases between. The CDR3 loop reads CASSLMDQPQHF. As DNA, the CDR3 is TGTGCCAGCAGCTTAATGGATCAGCCCCAGCATTTT.

The rearrangement uses TRBV12-3 or TRBV12-4 and TRBJ1-4; the D gene is possibly TRBD1 (5 bases). Deletions cut 6 bases from V and 7 bases from J, with 15 bases between. The length of the CDR3 is 14 residues. As DNA, the CDR3 is TGTGCCAGCAGCAGCCTTGGGGGAGGTGAAAAACTGTTTTTT. This gives the protein CASSSLGGGEKLFF.

This clonotype turned up a few times. The V and J genes are TRBV7-2 and TRBJ1-4; the D is unclear. The V gene lost 1 base and the J gene lost 7 bases, with 10 bases spanning the gap. Germline-derived CDR1 and CDR2 are SGHTA and FQGNSA. The CDR3 extends over 14 amino acids. The CDR3 sequence: CASSLGTPGEKLFF. The CDR3 nucleotides are TGTGCCAGCAGCTTAGGGACCCCCGGTGAAAAACTGTTTTTT.

This clonotype was seen repeatedly, ten times or more. The rearrangement links TRBV27 to TRBJ2-7, with D tentatively TRBD2 (7 bases). The CDR3 is made up of 15 amino acids. V gave up 7 bases and J gave up 5 bases, with 21 bases separating them. Germline assignment: CDR1 MNHEY and CDR2 SMNVEV (reference sequence). The CDR3 DNA reads TGTGCCAGCACTCCGCTTGGGGGGGGCCGCCACGAGCAGTACTTC. Residues: CASTPLGGGRHEQYF.

The V and J genes are TRBV7-2 and TRBJ2-5; weak D call: TRBD1 (5 bases). The ends were cut back, 0 bases at V and 2 bases at J, with 19 bases in the middle. The CDR3 is 18 residues long. CDR1 and CDR2 (germline): SGHTA, FQGNSA. This CDR3 reads CASSLALRLTAFQETQYF. The CDR3 DNA reads as TGTGCCAGCAGCTTAGCCCTTAGATTGACAGCCTTTCAAGAGACCCAGTACTTC.

The rearrangement links TRBV5-1 to TRBJ2-1; D call uncertain. CDR3 length: 15 residues. In germline, CDR1 is SGHRS, CDR2 YFSETQ. V was shortened by 2 bases and J by 5 bases, with 14 bases between the two germline ends. CDR3 loop: CASSFGNPENNEQFF. The CDR3, as DNA: TGCGCCAGCAGCTTTGGGAACCCCGAGAACAATGAGCAGTTCTTC.

There are many counts of this clonotype. This chain links TRBV11-2 with TRBJ2-7; D gene ambiguous. V gave up 1 base and J gave up 4 bases, with 8 bases separating them. There are 13 residues in the CDR3. The V gene's germline CDR1 is SGHAT and CDR2 FQNNGV. The CDR3 loop is CASSLGLPYEQYF. In DNA, the CDR3 is TGTGCCAGCAGCTTAGGACTGCCTTACGAGCAGTACTTC.

The sample holds many counts of this clonotype. The chain combines TRBV12-3 or TRBV12-4 with TRBJ1-2; perhaps TRBD1 as D (5 bases). V lost 5 bases to trimming and J lost 4 bases, with 11 bases between them. The CDR3 contains 13 residues. The DNA of the CDR3 is TGTGCCAGCAGTCCCGGACATCCCTATGGCTACACCTTC. Its protein is CASSPGHPYGYTF.

By sample share, this clonotype is medium-sized. This chain links TRBV5-1 with TRBJ2-3; D gene ambiguous. Germline V CDR1 and CDR2: SGHRS, YFSETQ. The CDR3 has 15 residues. V was clipped by 0 bases and J by 0 bases, with 8 bases between them. CDR3 amino acids: CASSLVQVSTDTQYF. The CDR3 coding sequence is TGCGCCAGCAGCTTGGTGCAGGTTAGCACAGATACGCAGTATTTT.

This clonotype was counted ten times or more. The chain has TRBV6-2 or TRBV6-3 and TRBJ2-7; D ambiguous. Germline CDR1 reads MNHEY; CDR2 reads SVGEGT. The CDR3 has 14 amino acids. V was pared by 5 bases and J by 2 bases, with 13 bases between. The CDR3 region is CASSPRRATYEQYF. CDR3 nucleotide sequence: TGTGCCAGCAGTCCTCGCCGCGCCACCTACGAGCAGTACTTC.

This clonotype was seen ten or more times. The chain uses TRBV3-1 and TRBJ2-2; D is perhaps TRBD1 (5 bases). With 6 bases removed from V and 3 bases from J, the gap between germline ends came to 8 bases. The CDR3 covers 13 residues. From germline, CDR1 is LGHDT and CDR2 YNNKEL (reference sequence). The CDR3 region has the DNA TGTGCCAGCAGGACAGACGACACCGGGGAGCTGTTTTTT. Amino acids: CASRTDDTGELFF. Together with reference TRBV3-1 and TRBJ2-2, the CDR3 gives the full variable domain: DTAVSQTPKYLVTQMGNDKSIKCEQNLGHDTMYWYKQDSKKFLKIMFSYNNKELIINETVPNRFSPKSPDKAHLNLHINSLELGDSAVYFCASRTDDTGELFFGEGSRLTVL.

The CDR3 DNA sequence: TGTGCCAGCAGTGTAGAGACCCAGTACTTC. It yields the protein CASSVETQYF. The rearrangement uses TRBV6-1 and TRBJ2-5; D not resolved. V was cut by 4 bases and J by 4 bases, with 1 base left in between. Germline V lookup: CDR1 MNHNS, CDR2 SASEGT. This CDR3 is 10 amino acids long.

In its sample, this clonotype was seen many times. The V gene is TRBV3-1, the J gene TRBJ2-2, with D hard to call. Germline V CDR1 and CDR2: LGHDT, YNNKEL (reference sequence). V lost 5 bases, J lost 4 bases, and 8 bases lay in between. The CDR3 length is 13 residues. The CDR3, as DNA: TGTGCCAGCAGCTCCCAGCCCACCGGGGAGCTGTTTTTT. Amino acid sequence: CASSSQPTGELFF. The whole variable domain, remainder taken from reference TRBV3-1 and TRBJ2-2, is DTAVSQTPKYLVTQMGNDKSIKCEQNLGHDTMYWYKQDSKKFLKIMFSYNNKELIINETVPNRFSPKSPDKAHLNLHINSLELGDSAVYFCASSSQPTGELFFGEGSRLTVL.

This clonotype is deemed medium-sized (0.01 to 0.1%). V is TRBV29-1 and J is TRBJ2-2, with 9 bases identical to TRBD2. The CDR3 has 17 amino acids. Germline CDR1 and CDR2: SQVTM and ANQGSEA. Losses at the gene ends were 5 bases for V and 0 bases for J; bases not matched to a gene: 10. The CDR3 bases are TGCAGCGTTTCGAAGATCATAGCGGGGGCGAACACCGGGGAGCTGTTTTTT. Translating gives CSVSKIIAGANTGELFF.

This clonotype was detected ten times or more. The chain couples TRBV20-1 to TRBJ1-5; possibly TRBD1 for D (5 bases). The germline V gene has CDR1 DFQATT and CDR2 SNEGSKA (reference sequence). This CDR3 is built from 16 residues. With 0 bases removed from V and 7 bases from J, the gap between germline ends came to 19 bases. The CDR3 bases are TGCAGTGCTAGAGACCCCGTTGGGGGTCCCGGGCAGCCCCAGCATTTT. Amino acids: CSARDPVGGPGQPQHF.

Only a few counts were recorded for this clonotype. Just one base apart from a much larger clone, this may be a read error. In DNA form, the CDR3 reads TGTGCCAGCAGTTTCAGGGAGGCCTACGAGCGGTACTTC. Translating gives CASSFREAYERYF. The chain carries TRBV6-5 and TRBJ2-7, with TRBD2 as a possible D gene (6 bases). In germline, CDR1 is MNHEY, CDR2 SVGAGI. This CDR3 is 13 amino acids long.

Many counts were recorded for this clonotype. This chain uses TRBV5-1 with TRBJ2-5; 7 bases map to TRBD1. The trim removed 4 bases at V and 5 bases at J, leaving 5 bases unmatched. The CDR3 is 13 residues long. The germline V gene encodes CDR1 SGHRS and CDR2 YFSETQ. This chain's CDR3 is CASSAQGYETQYF. In nucleotides, the CDR3 is TGCGCCAGCAGCGCACAGGGGTACGAGACCCAGTACTTC.

The rearrangement links TRBV7-9 to TRBJ2-2; D ambiguous. The V end lost 5 bases, the J end lost 8 bases, and 9 bases lay between the germline ends. The CDR3 consists of 12 residues. CDR1 SEHNR and CDR2 FQNEAQ come from the germline V gene (reference sequence). Written as DNA, the CDR3 is TGTGCCAGCAGCGCTCTGTCTGGGGAGCTGTTTTTT. Protein product: CASSALSGELFF.

V is TRBV7-2 and J is TRBJ2-3, with D possibly called TRBD1 or TRBD2 (5 bases each). V lost 3 bases and J lost 1, with 8 bases in between. Germline CDR1 reads SGHTA; CDR2 reads FQGNSA. The CDR3 is 14 residues long. The CDR3 region is CASSFGGGTDTQYF. In DNA form, the CDR3 reads TGTGCCAGCAGCTTTGGGGGTGGCACAGATACGCAGTATTTT.

This clonotype was seen more than once but under ten times. This chain links TRBV2 with TRBJ2-5, with 9 bases identical to TRBD1. V shed 6 bases and J 5 bases; nucleotides not matched to a gene: 7. CDR1 is SNHLY, CDR2 FYNNEI, per germline. The CDR3 runs 14 residues. The CDR3 coding sequence is TGTGCCAGCAGCGCCGGGACAGGGCGGGAGACCCAGTACTTC. Its protein is CASSAGTGRETQYF.

This clonotype was recorded at least ten times. The rearrangement uses TRBV4-1 and TRBJ1-1; D gene unclear. Germline V gives CDR1 MGHRA, CDR2 YSYEKL. There are 14 residues in the CDR3. V lost 2 bases and J lost 4, with 11 bases in between. CDR3: CASSQPILSTEAFF. The CDR3, as DNA: TGCGCCAGCAGCCAACCAATTCTGAGCACTGAAGCTTTCTTT.

This clonotype has only a few counts. This chain joins TRBV29-1 and TRBJ1-2; D is unclear. The germline CDR1 and CDR2 sequences are SQVTM and ANQGSEA. The CDR3 is 13 residues long. The ends were cut back, 4 bases at V and 0 bases at J, with 9 bases in the middle. This chain's CDR3 is CSVVGRANYGYTF. The CDR3 DNA reads TGCAGCGTTGTTGGAAGAGCTAACTATGGCTACACCTTC.

By proportion, this clonotype is medium-sized. The limits of the CDR3 on the DNA are not certain, so only TCRdb's listed CDR3 is given. The V and J genes are TRBV21-1 and TRBJ2-2; the table gives TRBD1 as D, unverified against the DNA. TRBV21-1 is a pseudogene. The CDR3 length is 17 residues, termini included. CDR3 sequence reads: CASRRGVGTGNSGELFF.

This clonotype was seen repeatedly, ten times or more. The rearrangement uses TRBV4-3 and TRBJ2-3; TRBD2 matches 16 bases. CDR1 is LGHNA and CDR2 is YSLEER in the germline V gene. This CDR3 comprises 20 residues. Trimming at V came to 4 bases and at J to 0 bases, leaving 10 bases not matched to a gene. This CDR3 reads CASSPRTGLAGGSSTDTQYF. The CDR3 region has the DNA TGCGCCAGCAGCCCCCGGACGGGACTAGCGGGGGGGTCCAGCACAGATACGCAGTATTTT.